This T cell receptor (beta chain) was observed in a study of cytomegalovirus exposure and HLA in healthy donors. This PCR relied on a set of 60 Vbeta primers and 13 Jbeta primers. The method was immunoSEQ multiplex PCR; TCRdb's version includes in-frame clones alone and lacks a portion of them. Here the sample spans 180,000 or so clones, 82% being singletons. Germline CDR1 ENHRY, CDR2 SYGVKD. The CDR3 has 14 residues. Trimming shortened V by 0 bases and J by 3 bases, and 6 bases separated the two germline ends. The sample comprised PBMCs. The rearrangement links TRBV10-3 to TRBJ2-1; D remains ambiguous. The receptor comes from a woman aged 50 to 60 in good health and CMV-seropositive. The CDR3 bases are TGTGCCATCAGTGAGTCGGGCCACTACAATGAGCAGTTCTTC. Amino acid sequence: CAISESGHYNEQFF.